This TCR beta chain appears in the sequencing data of a study of beta chain features in type 1 diabetes. This clone turned up a few times. Its antigen remains unidentified. Whole-study findings and limits: There were fewer insertions and more deletions at the VDJ junctions of type 1 diabetes patients. It was possible that PCR favored shorter templates, equally so in patients and controls.

Expressed TCRB transcripts were sequenced after all isolated RNA was converted to cDNA. Assay: immunoSEQ multiplex PCR; the TCRdb copy retains only in-frame clones and omits some. The sample carries 350,000 to 450,000 clones, 14% recorded once. Germline loops: CDR1 GTSNPN, CDR2 SVGIG (reference sequence). The V and J ends lost 3 bases and 5 bases respectively, with 11 bases between them. The CDR3 runs to 13 residues. The sequence came from a man aged 30 to 45 in good health. This chain joins TRBV30 and TRBJ1-5; no firm D call. Sequencing input: naive CD4+ T cells from blood. CDR3 amino acids: CAWSAAGDQPQHF. CDR3 bases: TGTGCCTGGAGCGCGGCCGGGGATCAGCCCCAGCATTTT. The entire variable domain, with the rest obtained from reference TRBV30 and TRBJ1-5, is as follows: SQTIHQWPATLVQPVGSPLSLECTVEGTSNPNLYWYRQAAGRGLQLLFYSVGIGQISSEVPQNLSASRPQDRQFILSSKKLLLSDSGFYLCAWSAAGDQPQHFGDGTRLSIL.